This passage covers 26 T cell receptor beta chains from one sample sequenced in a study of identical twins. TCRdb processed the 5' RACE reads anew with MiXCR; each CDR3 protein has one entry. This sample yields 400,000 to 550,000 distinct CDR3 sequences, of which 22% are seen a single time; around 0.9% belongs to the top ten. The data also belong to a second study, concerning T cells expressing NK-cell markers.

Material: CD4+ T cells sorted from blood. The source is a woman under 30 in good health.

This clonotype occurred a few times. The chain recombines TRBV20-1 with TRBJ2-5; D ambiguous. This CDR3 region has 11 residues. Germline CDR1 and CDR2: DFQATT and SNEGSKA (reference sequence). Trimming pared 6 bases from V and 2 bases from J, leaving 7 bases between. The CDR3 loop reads CSARFQETQYF. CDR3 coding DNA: TGCAGTGCGCGATTTCAAGAGACCCAGTACTTC.

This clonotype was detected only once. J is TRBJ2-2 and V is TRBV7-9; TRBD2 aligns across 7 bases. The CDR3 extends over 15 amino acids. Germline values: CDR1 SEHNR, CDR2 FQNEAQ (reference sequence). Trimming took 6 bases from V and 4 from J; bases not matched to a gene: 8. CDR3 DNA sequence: TGTGCCAGCAGTTTGGGACTAAAATCCACCGGGGAGCTGTTTTTT. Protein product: CASSLGLKSTGELFF.

CDR3 coding DNA: TGTGCCAGCAGTTTTGGGGGGTCCTTGGCCAAAAACATTCAGTACTTC. Amino acids: CASSFGGSLAKNIQYF. This rearrangement joins TRBV12-3 or TRBV12-4 to TRBJ2-4; the D gene is possibly TRBD2 (6 bases). This CDR3 contains 16 residues. Trimming left V 3 bases short and J 1 base short, with 13 bases between.

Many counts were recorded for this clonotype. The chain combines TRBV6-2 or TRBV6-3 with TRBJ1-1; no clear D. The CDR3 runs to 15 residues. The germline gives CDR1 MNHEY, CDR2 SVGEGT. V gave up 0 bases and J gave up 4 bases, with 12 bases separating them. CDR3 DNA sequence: TGTGCCAGCAGTTACTCGACGTTGGCGGGCACTGAAGCTTTCTTT. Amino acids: CASSYSTLAGTEAFF.

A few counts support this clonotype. The CDR3 DNA reads as TGTGCCAGCAGCTTACGGGCGGTTAGCTCCTACAATGAGCAGTTCTTC. Translation: CASSLRAVSSYNEQFF. This chain connects TRBV7-2 to TRBJ2-1; D gene unclear. The CDR3 consists of 16 residues. The V end lost 2 bases, the J end lost 0 bases, and 11 bases lay between the germline ends. Looked up from germline, CDR1 is SGHTA and CDR2 is FQGNSA.

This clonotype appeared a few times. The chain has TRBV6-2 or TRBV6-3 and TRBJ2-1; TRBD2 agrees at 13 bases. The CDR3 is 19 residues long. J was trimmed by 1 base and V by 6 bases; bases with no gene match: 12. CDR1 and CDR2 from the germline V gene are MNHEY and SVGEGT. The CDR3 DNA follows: TGTGCCAGCAGCAACTCCCCGCGGACTAGCGGGAGATCCTACAATGAGCAGTTCTTC. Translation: CASSNSPRTSGRSYNEQFF.

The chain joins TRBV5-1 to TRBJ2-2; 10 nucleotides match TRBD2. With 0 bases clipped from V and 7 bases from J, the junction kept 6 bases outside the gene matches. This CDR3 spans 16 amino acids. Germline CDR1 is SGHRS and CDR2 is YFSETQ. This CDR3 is CASSLAGSGGNGELFF. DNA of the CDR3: TGCGCCAGCAGCTTGGCTGGTAGCGGGGGGAACGGGGAGCTGTTTTTT.

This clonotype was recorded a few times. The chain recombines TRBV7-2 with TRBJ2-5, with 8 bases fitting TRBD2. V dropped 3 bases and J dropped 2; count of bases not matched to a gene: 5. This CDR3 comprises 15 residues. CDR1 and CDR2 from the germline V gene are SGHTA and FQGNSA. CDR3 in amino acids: CASSFPGLGQETQYF. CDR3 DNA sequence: TGTGCCAGCAGCTTCCCGGGACTAGGGCAAGAGACCCAGTACTTC.

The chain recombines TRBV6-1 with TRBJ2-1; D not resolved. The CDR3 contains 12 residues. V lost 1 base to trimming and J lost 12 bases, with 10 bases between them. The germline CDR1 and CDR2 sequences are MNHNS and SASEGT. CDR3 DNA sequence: TGTGCCAGCAGTGAAGAAGGGTGGGGGCAGTTCTTC. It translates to CASSEEGWGQFF.

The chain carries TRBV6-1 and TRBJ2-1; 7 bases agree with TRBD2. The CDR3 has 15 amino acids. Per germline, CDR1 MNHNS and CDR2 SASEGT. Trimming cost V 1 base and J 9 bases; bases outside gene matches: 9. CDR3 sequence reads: CASSEGLAMVSEQFF. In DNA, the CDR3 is TGTGCCAGCAGTGAAGGACTAGCCATGGTGAGTGAGCAGTTCTTC.

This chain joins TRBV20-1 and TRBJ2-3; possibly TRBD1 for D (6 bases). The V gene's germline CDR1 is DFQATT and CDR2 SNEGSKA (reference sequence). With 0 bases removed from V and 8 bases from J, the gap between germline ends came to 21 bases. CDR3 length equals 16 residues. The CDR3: CSARDRGPRGGSTQYF. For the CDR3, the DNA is TGCAGTGCTAGAGATAGGGGACCGCGAGGGGGTAGTACGCAGTATTTT.

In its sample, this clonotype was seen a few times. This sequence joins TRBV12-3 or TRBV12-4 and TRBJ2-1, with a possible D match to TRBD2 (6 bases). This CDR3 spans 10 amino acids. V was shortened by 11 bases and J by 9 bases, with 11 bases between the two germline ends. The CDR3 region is CASGGSEQFF. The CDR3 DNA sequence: TGTGCCTCCGGGGGTAGTGAGCAGTTCTTC.

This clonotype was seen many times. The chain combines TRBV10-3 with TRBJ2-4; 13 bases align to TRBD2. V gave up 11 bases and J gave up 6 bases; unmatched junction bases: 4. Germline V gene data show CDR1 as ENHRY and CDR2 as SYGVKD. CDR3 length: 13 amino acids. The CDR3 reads CAVGLAGANIQYF. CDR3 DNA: TGTGCCGTCGGACTAGCGGGGGCAAACATTCAGTACTTC.

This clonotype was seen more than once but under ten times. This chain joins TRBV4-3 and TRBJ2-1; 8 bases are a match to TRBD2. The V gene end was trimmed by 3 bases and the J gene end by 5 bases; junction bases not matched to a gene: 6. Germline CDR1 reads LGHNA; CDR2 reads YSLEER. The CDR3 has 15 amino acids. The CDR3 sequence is CASSHRGSGNNEQFF. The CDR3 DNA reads TGCGCCAGCAGCCATAGGGGTAGCGGGAACAATGAGCAGTTCTTC.

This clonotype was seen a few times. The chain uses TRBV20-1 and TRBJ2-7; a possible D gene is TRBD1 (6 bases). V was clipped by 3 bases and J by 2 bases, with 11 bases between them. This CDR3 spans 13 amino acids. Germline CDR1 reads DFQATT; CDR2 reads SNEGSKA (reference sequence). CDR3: CSASQGPPYEQYF. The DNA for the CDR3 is TGCAGTGCTAGTCAGGGGCCCCCCTACGAGCAGTACTTC.

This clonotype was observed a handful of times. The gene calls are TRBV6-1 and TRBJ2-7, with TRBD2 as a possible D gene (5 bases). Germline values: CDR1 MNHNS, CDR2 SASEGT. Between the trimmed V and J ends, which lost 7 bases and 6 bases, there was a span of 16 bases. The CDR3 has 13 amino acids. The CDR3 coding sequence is TGTGCCAGCACCCTAAACGGAGGATCCGAGCAGTACTTC. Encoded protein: CASTLNGGSEQYF.

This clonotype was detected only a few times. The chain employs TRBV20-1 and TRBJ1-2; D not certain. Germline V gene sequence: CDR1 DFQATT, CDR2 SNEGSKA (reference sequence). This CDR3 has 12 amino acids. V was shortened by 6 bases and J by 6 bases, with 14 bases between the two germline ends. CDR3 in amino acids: CSAYQGIDGYTF. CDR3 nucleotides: TGCAGTGCATATCAAGGAATAGATGGCTACACCTTC.

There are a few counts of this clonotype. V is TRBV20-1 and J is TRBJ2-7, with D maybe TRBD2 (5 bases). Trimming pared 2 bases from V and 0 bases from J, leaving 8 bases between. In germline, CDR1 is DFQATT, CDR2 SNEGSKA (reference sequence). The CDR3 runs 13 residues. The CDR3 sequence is CSARWTRSYEQYF. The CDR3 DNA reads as TGCAGTGCTAGATGGACTCGCTCCTACGAGCAGTACTTC.

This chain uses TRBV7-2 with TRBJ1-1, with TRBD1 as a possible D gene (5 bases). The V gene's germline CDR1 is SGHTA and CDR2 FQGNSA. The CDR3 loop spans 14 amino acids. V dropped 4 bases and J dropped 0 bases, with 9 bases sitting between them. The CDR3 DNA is TGTGCCAGCAGCTCCTACAGGCTGAACACTGAAGCTTTCTTT. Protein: CASSSYRLNTEAFF.

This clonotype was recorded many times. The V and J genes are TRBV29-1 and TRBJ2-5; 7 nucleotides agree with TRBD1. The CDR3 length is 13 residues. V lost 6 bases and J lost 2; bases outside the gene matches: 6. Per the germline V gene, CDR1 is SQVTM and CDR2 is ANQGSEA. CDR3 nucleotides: TGCAGCGTCGCCCGGGGACAGCAAGAGACCCAGTACTTC. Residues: CSVARGQQETQYF.

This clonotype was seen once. DNA for the CDR3: TGTGCCAGCAGAGGACAGTCTGAAGCTTTCTTT. Its protein product is CASRGQSEAFF. The V call is TRBV2, the J call TRBJ1-1; TRBD1 is a possible D gene (6 bases). Trimming removed 6 bases from V and 6 bases from J, with 8 bases in between. In germline, CDR1 is SNHLY, CDR2 FYNNEI. The CDR3 runs to 11 residues.

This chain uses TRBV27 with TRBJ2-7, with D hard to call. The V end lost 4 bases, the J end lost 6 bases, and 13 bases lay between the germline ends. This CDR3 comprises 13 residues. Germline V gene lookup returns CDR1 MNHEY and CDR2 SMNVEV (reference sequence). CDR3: CASSSAFRSEQYF. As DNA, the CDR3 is TGTGCCAGCAGTTCAGCTTTCCGCTCCGAGCAGTACTTC.

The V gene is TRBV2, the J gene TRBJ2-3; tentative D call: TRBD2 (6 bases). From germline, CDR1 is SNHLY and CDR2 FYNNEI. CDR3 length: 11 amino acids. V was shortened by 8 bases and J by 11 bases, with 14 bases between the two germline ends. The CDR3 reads CASEGLRKQYF. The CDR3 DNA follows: TGTGCCAGCGAGGGACTTCGGAAGCAGTATTTT.

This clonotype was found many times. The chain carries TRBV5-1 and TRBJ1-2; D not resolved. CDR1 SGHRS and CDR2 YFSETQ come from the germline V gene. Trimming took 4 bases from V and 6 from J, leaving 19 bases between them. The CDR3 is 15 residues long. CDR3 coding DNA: TGCGCCAGCAGCCCGGTCGGGGAAAGGTTGCATGGCTACACCTTC. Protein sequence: CASSPVGERLHGYTF.

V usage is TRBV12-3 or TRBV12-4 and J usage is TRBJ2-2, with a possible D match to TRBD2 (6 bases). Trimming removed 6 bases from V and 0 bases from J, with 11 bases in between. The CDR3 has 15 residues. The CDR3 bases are TGTGCCAGCAGCCAGGGACTGCCGAACACCGGGGAGCTGTTTTTT. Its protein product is CASSQGLPNTGELFF.

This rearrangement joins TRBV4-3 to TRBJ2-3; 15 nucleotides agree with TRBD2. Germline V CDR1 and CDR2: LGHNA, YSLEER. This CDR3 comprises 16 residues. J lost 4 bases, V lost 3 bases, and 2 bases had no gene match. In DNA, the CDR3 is TGCGCCAGCAGCCAGGGACTAGCGGGAGGTTCAGATACGCAGTATTTT. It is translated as CASSQGLAGGSDTQYF.